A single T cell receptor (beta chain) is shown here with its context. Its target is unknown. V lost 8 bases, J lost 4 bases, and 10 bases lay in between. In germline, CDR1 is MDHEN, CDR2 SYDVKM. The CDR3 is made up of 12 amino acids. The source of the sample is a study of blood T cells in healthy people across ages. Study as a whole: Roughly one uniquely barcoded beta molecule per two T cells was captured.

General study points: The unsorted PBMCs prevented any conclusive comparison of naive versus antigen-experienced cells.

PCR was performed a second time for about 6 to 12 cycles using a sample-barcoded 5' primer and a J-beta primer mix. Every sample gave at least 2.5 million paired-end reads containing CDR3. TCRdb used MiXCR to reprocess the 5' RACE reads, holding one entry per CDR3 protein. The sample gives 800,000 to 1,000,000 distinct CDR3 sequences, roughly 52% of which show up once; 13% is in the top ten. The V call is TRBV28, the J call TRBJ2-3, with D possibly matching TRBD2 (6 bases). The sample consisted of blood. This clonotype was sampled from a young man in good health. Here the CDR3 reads CASGGWADTQYF. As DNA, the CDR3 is TGTGCCAGCGGGGGGTGGGCAGATACGCAGTATTTT.